This entry lists 5 T cell receptor beta chains sequenced from one sample in a study of shared clonotypes between healthy human individuals. Assay: immunoSEQ multiplex PCR; the TCRdb copy retains only in-frame clones and omits some. The sample carries about 1 million clones, more than 65% recorded once. What was sequenced was memory CD4+ T cells sorted from blood. Subset here: CD45RA-negative fraction. The receptors here all came from a man between 18 and 35 years old in good health.

The V call is TRBV27, the J call TRBJ2-7; D unclear. Germline-derived CDR1 and CDR2 are MNHEY and SMNVEV (reference sequence). The V end lost 0 bases, the J end lost 2 bases, and 8 bases lay between the germline ends. The CDR3 sequence is 14 residues long. CDR3 coding DNA: TGTGCCAGCAGTTTATCCCCTTGGCCCTACGAGCAGTACTTC. This translates into CASSLSPWPYEQYF.

The chain joins TRBV6-6 to TRBJ2-1, with 15 bases fitting TRBD2. The CDR3 length is 16 residues. The V segment lost 8 bases and the J segment 0 bases; nucleotides outside the gene matches: 2. The V gene's germline CDR1 is MNHNY and CDR2 SVGAGI (reference sequence). As DNA, the CDR3 is TGTGCCAGCGGACTAGCGGGAGGGCCCTCCTACAATGAGCAGTTCTTC. Its protein is CASGLAGGPSYNEQFF.

The V and J genes are TRBV6-4 and TRBJ2-3; TRBD2 might be the D (5 bases). The ends were cut back, 2 bases at V and 2 bases at J, with 11 bases in the middle. The germline gives CDR1 MRHNA, CDR2 SNTAGT. The CDR3 contains 15 residues. CDR3 sequence reads: CASSDEAGPTDTQYF. The CDR3 DNA is TGTGCCAGCAGTGACGAGGCGGGTCCCACAGATACGCAGTATTTT.

The J gene is TRBJ2-5, the V gene TRBV5-4; D is possibly TRBD2 (5 bases). The CDR3 runs to 14 residues. Germline-derived CDR1 and CDR2 are SGHNT and YYREEE (reference sequence). The germline V and J ends were trimmed by 6 bases and 1 base, with 13 bases remaining between them. CDR3 bases: TGTGCCAGCAACAACCTAGGACTCCAAGAGACCCAGTACTTC. Protein: CASNNLGLQETQYF.

Note on this clone: A much larger clone is a single base away; this may be a read error. Other DNA sequences in the sample encode the same CDR3. The CDR3, as DNA: TGTGCCAGCAGTTCCACAGGGAACTATGGCTACACCTTC. As protein: CASSSTGNYGYTF. This chain uses TRBV28 with TRBJ1-2; perhaps TRBD1 as D (6 bases). Germline-derived CDR1 and CDR2 are MDHEN and SYDVKM. This CDR3 has 13 amino acids. The ends were cut back, 4 bases at V and 2 bases at J, with 8 bases in the middle.